This T cell receptor beta chain comes out of a study of blood T cell repertoires in COVID-19. Study details: Samples of COVID-19 (acute and convalescent) were obtained from the United States, Italy and Spain. T cells, B-cell-depleted T cells, or PBMCs supplied cDNA or gDNA.

V shed 0 bases and J 3 bases; nucleotides not matched to a gene: 8. The CDR3 is made up of 17 amino acids. Looked up from germline, CDR1 is SGHTA and CDR2 is FQGTGA. Produced via immunoSEQ multiplex PCR; TCRdb's table is partial and in-frame only. The table lists nearly 15,000 clones, approximately 90% of them singletons. The V and J genes are TRBV7-3 and TRBJ2-1; TRBD2 agrees at 7 bases. The source is a human donor in a cohort sampled during active COVID-19. Material for sequencing was peripheral blood. The CDR3: CASSLTGLGTLYNEQFF. CDR3 coding DNA: TGTGCCAGCAGCTTAACTGGACTAGGGACCCTCTACAATGAGCAGTTCTTC.